A selection of T cell receptor beta chains follows, all from one sample in a study of cytomegalovirus exposure and HLA in healthy donors. The method was immunoSEQ multiplex PCR; TCRdb's version includes in-frame clones alone and lacks a portion of them. There are 100,000 to 120,000 clones in the sample; around nine tenths occur only once, and around 1.8% lies in the top ten. The sequencing sample was made of PBMCs. Receptors originate from a woman aged 18-29 years in good health and CMV-seronegative. Each CDR3 is given with its conserved first and last residue. D genes are given only for firm matches. Clone size is stated in some rows and not others, as once, few, many or a class when expanded.

J gene,V gene,D gene,clone size,CDR3 protein,CDR3 DNA
TRBJ2-7,TRBV14,.,.,CASSLGIYEQYF,TGTGCCAGCAGCCTCGGTATCTACGAGCAGTACTTC
TRBJ1-2,TRBV2,TRBD1,.,CASSESRTGSGYTF,TGTGCCAGCAGCGAAAGTAGGACAGGGAGCGGCTACACCTTC
TRBJ2-1,TRBV9,.,.,CASSVRWGLVPDEQFF,TGTGCCAGCAGCGTACGGTGGGGCCTGGTTCCGGATGAGCAGTTCTTC
TRBJ1-1,TRBV5-4,.,once,CASSFRGVIPEAFF,TGTGCCAGCAGTTTCCGGGGGGTCATCCCTGAAGCTTTCTTT
TRBJ1-5,TRBV14,.,.,CASRREVVFRSNQPQHF,TGTGCCAGCAGAAGGGAGGTCGTCTTTCGTAGCAATCAGCCCCAGCATTTT
TRBJ1-1,TRBV15,TRBD1,.,CATSRGQRNTEAFF,TGTGCCACCAGCAGGGGACAGAGAAACACTGAAGCTTTCTTT
TRBJ2-7,TRBV4-3,.,.,CASSQGTGVSYEQYF,TGCGCCAGCAGCCAAGGGACGGGGGTCTCCTACGAGCAGTACTTC
TRBJ2-2,TRBV27,TRBD1,.,CASSFRDRTWELFF,TGTGCCAGCAGTTTCCGGGACAGGACGTGGGAGCTGTTTTTT
TRBJ2-7,TRBV19,TRBD2,.,CASSVGTRGTYEQYF,TGTGCCAGTAGTGTCGGGACTAGAGGCACCTACGAGCAGTACTTC
TRBJ1-2,TRBV28,.,.,CASSFYLLDGYTF,TGTGCCAGCAGTTTCTACCTACTGGATGGCTACACCTTC
TRBJ2-7,TRBV7-2,.,.,CASSLVGGGPSYEQYF,TGTGCCAGCAGCTTAGTCGGCGGGGGCCCCTCCTACGAGCAGTACTTC
TRBJ2-4,TRBV4-1,TRBD2,.,CASSQEAAGGESVIQYF,TGCGCCAGCAGCCAAGAAGCAGCGGGAGGGGAAAGTGTCATTCAGTACTTC
TRBJ1-2,TRBV7-7,TRBD1,.,CASSSPGGFVHGYTF,TGTGCTAGCAGCAGTCCAGGGGGCTTCGTACATGGCTACACCTTC
TRBJ1-5,TRBV2,.,.,CASSMFRTENQPQHF,TGTGCCAGCAGTATGTTTCGGACAGAAAATCAGCCCCAGCATTTT
TRBJ2-7,TRBV7-3,TRBD1,once,CASSLTGTEVEQYF,TGTGCCAGCAGCTTAACGGGGACAGAGGTCGAGCAGTACTTC
TRBJ2-2,TRBV28,.,.,CATPLPNTGELFF,TGTGCCACCCCCCTACCGAACACCGGGGAGCTGTTTTTT
TRBJ2-7,TRBV4-3,TRBD1,few,CASSHAQGASVYYEQYF,TGCGCCAGCAGCCATGCCCAGGGGGCTAGCGTCTACTACGAGCAGTACTTC
TRBJ2-1,TRBV6-5,.,.,CASSYSSTSEQFF,TGTGCCAGCAGTTACTCGAGTACCTCCGAGCAGTTCTTC
TRBJ2-1,TRBV15,TRBD2,.,CATSRDATSGREGREQFF,TGTGCCACCAGCAGAGATGCGACTAGCGGGAGGGAGGGTCGGGAGCAGTTCTTC
TRBJ1-4,TRBV5-4,TRBD1,.,CASSFRTGSPNEKLFF,TGTGCCAGCAGCTTTAGGACAGGGTCTCCTAATGAAAAACTGTTTTTT
TRBJ2-5,TRBV6-5,TRBD1,.,CASSYPGQGFETQYF,TGTGCCAGCAGTTACCCGGGACAGGGGTTTGAGACCCAGTACTTC
TRBJ1-3,TRBV9,.,.,CASSVWGTGNTIYF,TGTGCCAGCAGCGTATGGGGGACAGGAAACACCATATATTTT
TRBJ2-1,TRBV5-8,.,.,CASSLDPTGYNEQFF,TGTGCCAGCAGCCTCGACCCGACTGGTTACAATGAGCAGTTCTTC
TRBJ2-7,TRBV5-1,.,.,CASSLDRAVLSYEQYF,TGCGCCAGCAGCTTGGACAGGGCGGTTCTCTCCTACGAGCAGTACTTC
TRBJ1-2,TRBV9,TRBD1,.,CASSGGQGHYGYTF,TGTGCCAGCAGCGGGGGACAGGGACACTATGGCTACACCTTC
TRBJ1-1,TRBV11-2,TRBD1,.,CASSNRGGVNTEAFF,TGTGCCAGCAGCAACAGGGGGGGCGTGAACACTGAAGCTTTCTTT
TRBJ1-2,TRBV9,.,.,CASSVGLKPDYGYTF,TGTGCCAGCAGCGTAGGACTCAAACCCGACTATGGCTACACCTTC
TRBJ1-1,TRBV19,.,.,CASSIEVGFTEAFF,TGTGCCAGTAGTATAGAGGTGGGCTTCACTGAAGCTTTCTTT
TRBJ2-7,TRBV10-3,TRBD1,.,CAISRDRDRDEQYF,TGTGCCATCAGTCGGGACAGGGACAGGGACGAGCAGTACTTC
TRBJ2-7,TRBV4-1,.,.,CASSVGGEQYF,TGCGCCAGCAGCGTAGGGGGCGAGCAGTACTTC
TRBJ1-4,TRBV6-1,.,.,CASSEAYQGGEKLFF,TGTGCCAGCAGTGAAGCGTATCAAGGGGGTGAAAAACTGTTTTTT
TRBJ1-3,TRBV7-2,.,.,CASSLVSSGNTIYF,TGTGCCAGCAGCTTGGTCAGTTCTGGAAACACCATATATTTT
TRBJ2-7,TRBV11-2,TRBD2,.,CASSQLAPEQYF,TGTGCCAGCAGCCAACTAGCGCCCGAGCAGTACTTC
TRBJ1-2,TRBV7-9,.,.,CASRPMQRDGYTF,TGTGCCAGCCGCCCTATGCAGAGGGATGGCTACACCTTC
TRBJ2-7,TRBV6-5,TRBD1,.,CASSYSGTENYEQYF,TGTGCCAGCAGTTACTCCGGGACAGAGAACTACGAGCAGTACTTC
TRBJ2-7,TRBV6-1,.,.,CASSYIYEQYF,TGTGCCAGCAGCTATATTTACGAGCAGTACTTC
TRBJ1-2,TRBV4-1,TRBD1,.,CASSQAPGGDYGYTF,TGCGCCAGCAGCCAAGCCCCAGGGGGCGACTATGGCTACACCTTC